These 22 T cell receptor beta chains were all obtained from the same sample, sequenced in a study of T-cell reconstitution after alpha-beta-depleted transplantation in children. As it was prepared, the TCRbeta library received unique molecular identifiers. TCRdb re-derived calls from the PCR reads in MiXCR, one entry per CDR3 protein. The data contain roughly 45,000 distinct CDR3 sequences, about 9% of them singletons. The sample consisted of PBMCs, mostly from graft donor cells, taken 60 days after TCRalphabeta/CD19-depleted stem cell transplant. The source of these receptors is a male patient aged 2-15 years who had a stem cell transplant for chronic granulomatous disease, so the T cells may come from the graft donor.

This clonotype was seen ten or more times. The chain joins TRBV20-1 to TRBJ2-3, with D possibly matching TRBD2 (5 bases). The CDR3 has 13 amino acids. Germline V gene lookup returns CDR1 DFQATT and CDR2 SNEGSKA (reference sequence). V dropped 7 bases and J dropped 7 bases, with 18 bases sitting between them. The CDR3 here is CSGGAGPGNTQYF. Written as DNA, the CDR3 is TGCAGTGGGGGTGCGGGCCCCGGTAATACGCAGTATTTT.

The sample holds many counts of this clonotype. V and J are TRBV10-2 and TRBJ2-3, with 14 bases matching TRBD2. This CDR3 has 20 residues. Germline values: CDR1 WSHSY, CDR2 SAAADI. Germline trimming cut 3 bases from V and 5 bases from J; bases unmatched to any gene: 16. DNA for the CDR3: TGCGCCAGCAGTGAAACGGGCAGACTAGCGGGAGGGCTCCTGGGAGATACGCAGTATTTT. Translated, it gives CASSETGRLAGGLLGDTQYF.

J is TRBJ1-1 and V is TRBV15; D gene ambiguous. Trimming cost V 0 bases and J 10 bases, with 15 bases left between them. CDR1 and CDR2 (germline): LNHNV, YYDKDF (reference sequence). CDR3 size: 14 residues. The CDR3 DNA sequence: TGTGCCACCAGCAGAGATTCGGTGAGGAGAGGAGCTTTCTTT. Protein sequence: CATSRDSVRRGAFF. The entire variable domain, with the rest obtained from reference TRBV15 and TRBJ1-1, is as follows: DAMVIQNPRYQVTQFGKPVTLSCSQTLNHNVMYWYQQKSSQAPKLLFHYYDKDFNNEADTPDNFQSRRPNTSFCFLDIRSPGLGDTAMYLCATSRDSVRRGAFFGQGTRLTVV.

V is TRBV18 and J is TRBJ2-5; D is ambiguous. Germline V gene sequence: CDR1 KGHSH, CDR2 LQKENI. The CDR3 covers 11 residues. Trimming pared 3 bases from V and 3 bases from J, leaving 2 bases between. CDR3 sequence reads: CASSPEETQYF. CDR3 nucleotides: TGTGCCAGCTCACCCGAAGAGACCCAGTACTTC.

This clonotype was picked up many times. The rearrangement links TRBV20-1 to TRBJ2-3, with 10 bases matching TRBD1. With 3 bases clipped from V and 8 bases from J, the junction kept 11 bases outside the gene matches. CDR3 length equals 15 residues. CDR1 is DFQATT and CDR2 is SNEGSKA in the germline V gene (reference sequence). The CDR3 spells CSASRPGQGFSTQYF. The CDR3 DNA reads as TGCAGTGCTAGCCGGCCGGGACAGGGGTTTAGTACGCAGTATTTT.

V gene TRBV5-1 combines with J gene TRBJ2-3; D is perhaps TRBD2 (5 bases). This CDR3 contains 15 residues. With 3 bases removed from V and 3 bases from J, the gap between germline ends came to 14 bases. Germline assignment: CDR1 SGHRS and CDR2 YFSETQ. CDR3 residues: CASSSPLTGTDTQYF. The CDR3 DNA reads TGCGCCAGCAGCTCCCCCCTTACGGGGACAGATACGCAGTATTTT.

This chain joins TRBV5-1 and TRBJ1-6, with D maybe TRBD1 (6 bases). Per the germline V gene, CDR1 is SGHRS and CDR2 is YFSETQ. V lost 3 bases and J 5 bases, leaving 24 bases between the germline ends. The CDR3 loop spans 19 amino acids. The CDR3 loop reads CASSSELRRDTTNNSPLHF. The DNA of the CDR3 is TGCGCCAGCAGCTCCGAGCTACGCCGGGACACTACCAATAATTCACCCCTCCACTTT. The whole variable domain, filled in from reference TRBV5-1 and TRBJ1-6, reads KAGVTQTPRYLIKTRGQQVTLSCSPISGHRSVSWYQQTPGQGLQFLFEYFSETQRNKGNFPGRFSGRQFSNSRSEMNVSTLELGDSALYLCASSSELRRDTTNNSPLHFGNGTRLTVT.

This clonotype was seen repeatedly, ten times or more. The chain uses TRBV15 and TRBJ2-5, with 7 bases matching TRBD1. V was pared by 2 bases and J by 1 base, with 4 bases of the junction left unmatched. The CDR3 is made up of 15 amino acids. Per the germline V gene, CDR1 is LNHNV and CDR2 is YYDKDF (reference sequence). DNA of the CDR3: TGTGCCACCAGCAGACCCGGGACAGTCCAAGAGACCCAGTACTTC. As protein: CATSRPGTVQETQYF.

This clonotype has ten or more counts. The rearrangement links TRBV27 to TRBJ2-5, with D perhaps TRBD2 (5 bases). CDR3 size: 14 residues. Germline lookup yields CDR1 MNHEY and CDR2 SMNVEV (reference sequence). Trimming pared 4 bases from V and 7 bases from J, leaving 16 bases between. The CDR3 here is CASSSGPPSGTQYF. The CDR3 DNA reads TGTGCCAGCAGTTCAGGTCCCCCCAGCGGGACCCAGTACTTC.

This clonotype was observed a handful of times. The chain combines TRBV18 with TRBJ2-3; tentative D call: TRBD2 (6 bases). CDR1 KGHSH and CDR2 LQKENI come from the germline V gene. The V gene lost 3 bases and the J gene lost 7 bases, with 29 bases spanning the gap. This CDR3 contains 19 residues. Here the CDR3 DNA reads TGTGCCAGCTCACCTTTGGGACTGGAAGGAGGGAGAAACTTTCATACGCAGTATTTT. This gives the protein CASSPLGLEGGRNFHTQYF.

This sequence joins TRBV20-1 and TRBJ2-2; D ambiguous. Per germline, CDR1 DFQATT and CDR2 SNEGSKA (reference sequence). The V end was cut by 1 base, the J end by 0 bases, with 12 bases between. The CDR3 sequence is 16 residues long. The CDR3 DNA is TGCAGTGCTAGAGCGGTGGGTAGTCCGAACACCGGGGAGCTGTTTTTT. Amino acid sequence: CSARAVGSPNTGELFF.

This clonotype was observed many times. J is TRBJ2-1 and V is TRBV12-3 or TRBV12-4; 11 bases are shared with TRBD2. The CDR3 runs to 16 residues. V shed 4 bases, J shed 5 bases, and the junction held 7 bases outside the gene matches. CDR3 in DNA: TGTGCCAGCAGTTCGATAGCGGGAGGGCCCCACAATGAGCAGTTCTTC. It codes for CASSSIAGGPHNEQFF.

This clonotype was seen many times. The CDR3: CASSRYGRSGSPLHF. The CDR3, as DNA: TGTGCCAGCAGCCGATACGGAAGGTCGGGTTCACCCCTCCACTTT. The chain recombines TRBV6-5 with TRBJ1-6, with unresolved D. V was clipped by 6 bases and J by 9 bases, with 18 bases between them. Germline V gives CDR1 MNHEY, CDR2 SVGAGI. There are 15 residues in the CDR3.

V and J are TRBV30 and TRBJ2-1, with D perhaps matching TRBD1 (6 bases). This CDR3 has 15 residues. The V end was cut by 5 bases, the J end by 7 bases, with 21 bases between. Germline loops: CDR1 GTSNPN, CDR2 SVGIG (reference sequence). The CDR3 region is CAWHSTRGPRNEQFF. The CDR3 nucleotides are TGTGCCTGGCACTCGACCAGGGGACCGAGGAATGAGCAGTTCTTC.

The chain carries TRBV5-4 and TRBJ2-1, with D tentatively TRBD1 (6 bases). The CDR3 consists of 15 residues. V lost 0 bases, J lost 0 bases, and 7 bases lay in between. Germline V gene sequence: CDR1 SGHNT, CDR2 YYREEE (reference sequence). CDR3 DNA: TGTGCCAGCAGCTTGGGACAGGCCTCCTACAATGAGCAGTTCTTC. Translation gives CASSLGQASYNEQFF.

This clonotype has at least ten counts. The chain recombines TRBV20-1 with TRBJ1-5; TRBD1 aligns across 7 bases. Germline loops: CDR1 DFQATT, CDR2 SNEGSKA (reference sequence). This CDR3 is 16 amino acids long. The ends lost 1 base at V and 5 bases at J; junction bases unmatched: 11. This CDR3 reads CSARGPPTGSDQPQHF. The CDR3, as DNA: TGCAGTGCTAGAGGCCCCCCGACAGGGTCAGATCAGCCCCAGCATTTT.

In this sample, this clonotype turned up many times. J is TRBJ2-7 and V is TRBV4-1; TRBD1 or TRBD2 may be the D gene (5 bases each). Trimming shortened V by 0 bases and J by 5 bases, and 17 bases separated the two germline ends. The CDR3 loop spans 16 amino acids. Germline assignment: CDR1 MGHRA and CDR2 YSYEKL. This CDR3 is CASSQERSTGTNEQYF. The CDR3 coding sequence is TGCGCCAGCAGCCAAGAGCGGAGCACGGGGACCAACGAGCAGTACTTC.

This clonotype was picked up many times. The chain links TRBV5-1 to TRBJ2-1; a possible D gene is TRBD1 (6 bases). V lost 4 bases to trimming and J lost 2 bases, with 10 bases between them. The CDR3 length is 14 residues. The germline V gene encodes CDR1 SGHRS and CDR2 YFSETQ. Written as DNA, the CDR3 is TGCGCCAGCAGCGGACAGACTACCTACAATGAGCAGTTCTTC. Protein sequence: CASSGQTTYNEQFF.

There are a few counts of this clonotype. The chain uses TRBV11-2 and TRBJ2-5, with D possibly being TRBD2 (6 bases). The CDR3 loop spans 16 amino acids. Germline V gene data show CDR1 as SGHAT and CDR2 as FQNNGV. V shed 4 bases and J shed 0 bases, with 15 bases lying between them. The CDR3 region has the DNA TGTGCCAGCAGCTCTCCCGGGACTCCGTACCAAGAGACCCAGTACTTC. It encodes CASSSPGTPYQETQYF.

This clonotype was picked up a small number of times. The V gene is TRBV6-1, the J gene TRBJ2-7; D may be TRBD1 (5 bases). The CDR3 is made up of 14 amino acids. The germline V gene has CDR1 MNHNS and CDR2 SASEGT. V lost 6 bases, J lost 0 bases, and 12 bases lay in between. As DNA, the CDR3 is TGTGCCAGCAGCAAGGACACGAGCTCCTACGAGCAGTACTTC. Protein sequence: CASSKDTSSYEQYF.

This sequence joins TRBV6-1 and TRBJ2-3; 11 bases are shared with TRBD2. CDR1 and CDR2 from the germline V gene are MNHNS and SASEGT. There are 14 residues in the CDR3. The CDR3 DNA reads as TGTGCGACCAGGACTAGCGGGTGGACAGATACGCAGTATTTT. It specifies CATRTSGWTDTQYF.

This clonotype was detected many times. This chain connects TRBV20-1 to TRBJ2-3; TRBD2 aligns across 8 bases. With V trimmed by 8 bases and J by 1 base, 8 bases remained unmatched. CDR1 and CDR2 from the germline V gene are DFQATT and SNEGSKA (reference sequence). This CDR3 spans 14 amino acids. The CDR3, as DNA: TGCAGTTCCATAGGGCGGGAGGGCACAGATACGCAGTATTTT. This encodes CSSIGREGTDTQYF.